Reported below is one T cell receptor (beta chain). These data originate in a study of blood T cell repertoires in COVID-19. Per the original data handling: How many nucleated cells were present was estimated from reference gene primer amplification. Using immunoSEQ multiplex PCR, the repertoire was profiled, and TCRdb retains in-frame clones only, with some absent. V and J calls and clone size are given by that table; D and trimming were obtained from the DNA. The data contain some 35,000 clones, 87% of them singletons. The CDR3 loop spans 16 amino acids. CDR1 is LNHDA, CDR2 SQIVND, per germline (reference sequence). The V and J ends lost 5 bases and 1 base respectively, with 17 bases between them.

This chain connects TRBV19 to TRBJ1-1; D not resolved. This TCR derives from a human donor in a cohort sampled during active COVID-19. The sequenced sample was peripheral blood. In nucleotides, the CDR3 is TGTGCCAGTAGTCCTGCGTGGGCAACCCAGAACACTGAAGCTTTCTTT. Amino acid sequence: CASSPAWATQNTEAFF.